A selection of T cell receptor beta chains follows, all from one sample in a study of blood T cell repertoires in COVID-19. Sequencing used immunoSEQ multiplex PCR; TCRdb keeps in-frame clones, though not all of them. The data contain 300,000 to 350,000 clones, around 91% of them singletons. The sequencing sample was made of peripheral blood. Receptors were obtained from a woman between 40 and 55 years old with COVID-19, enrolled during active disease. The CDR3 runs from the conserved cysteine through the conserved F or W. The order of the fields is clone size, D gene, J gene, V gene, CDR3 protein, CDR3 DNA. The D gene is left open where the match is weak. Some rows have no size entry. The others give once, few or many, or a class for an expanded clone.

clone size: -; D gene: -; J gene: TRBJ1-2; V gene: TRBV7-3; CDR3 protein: CASSREFLKDYGYTF; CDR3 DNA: TGTGCCAGCAGTCGGGAGTTTCTAAAAGACTATGGCTACACCTTC
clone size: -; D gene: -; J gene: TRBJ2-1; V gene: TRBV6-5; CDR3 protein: CAISGKNWPNNEQFF; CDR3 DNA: TGTGCCATATCGGGGAAAAATTGGCCCAACAATGAGCAGTTCTTC
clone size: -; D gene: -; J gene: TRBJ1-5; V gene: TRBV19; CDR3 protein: CASSPEGGTATQPQHF; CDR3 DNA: TGTGCCAGTAGTCCCGAGGGCGGGACGGCTACCCAGCCCCAGCATTTT
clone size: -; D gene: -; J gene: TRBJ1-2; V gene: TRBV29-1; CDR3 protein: CSVRGLGYGYTF; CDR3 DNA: TGCAGCGTTCGGGGATTAGGCTATGGCTACACCTTC
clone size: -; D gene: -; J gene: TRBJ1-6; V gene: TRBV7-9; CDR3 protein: CASSLVGPLHF; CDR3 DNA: TGTGCCAGCAGCTTAGTCGGTCCCCTCCACTTT
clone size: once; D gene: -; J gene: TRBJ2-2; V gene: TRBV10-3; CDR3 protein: CAINRVNTGELFF; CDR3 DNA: TGTGCCATCAACAGGGTCAACACCGGGGAGCTGTTTTTT
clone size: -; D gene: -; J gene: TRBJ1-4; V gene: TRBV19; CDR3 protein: CASSDARRLFF; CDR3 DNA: TGTGCCAGTAGTGACGCCCGGAGACTGTTTTTT
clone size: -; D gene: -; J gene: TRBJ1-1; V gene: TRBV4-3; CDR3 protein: CASSREDRRNTEAFF; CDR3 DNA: TGCGCCAGCAGCCGAGAAGACAGGCGGAACACTGAAGCTTTCTTT
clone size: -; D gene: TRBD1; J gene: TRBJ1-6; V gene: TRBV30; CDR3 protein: CAWSTTGADSPLHF; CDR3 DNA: TGTGCCTGGAGCACAACAGGGGCCGATTCACCCCTCCACTTT
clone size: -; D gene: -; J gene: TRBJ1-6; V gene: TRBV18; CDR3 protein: CASSPARQPNSPLHF; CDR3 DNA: TGTGCCAGCTCACCCGCCCGACAGCCAAATTCACCCCTCCACTTT
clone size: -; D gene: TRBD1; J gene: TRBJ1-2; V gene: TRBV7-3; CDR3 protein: CASSVRTGDYGYTF; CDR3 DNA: TGTGCCAGCAGCGTCAGGACAGGGGACTATGGCTACACCTTC
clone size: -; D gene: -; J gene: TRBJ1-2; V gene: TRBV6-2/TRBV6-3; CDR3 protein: CASSYKATRARGGGYTF; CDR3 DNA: TGTGCCAGCAGTTACAAGGCCACCCGGGCCAGGGGTGGAGGCTACACCTTC
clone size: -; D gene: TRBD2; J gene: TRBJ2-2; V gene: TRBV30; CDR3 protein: CAWSVTSGRALVGELFF; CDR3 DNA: TGTGCCTGGAGTGTGACGAGCGGGAGGGCCCTCGTCGGGGAGCTGTTTTTT
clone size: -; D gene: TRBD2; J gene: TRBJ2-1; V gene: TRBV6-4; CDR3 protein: CASSDSAGGNNEQFF; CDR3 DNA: TGTGCCAGCAGTGACTCAGCGGGAGGGAACAATGAGCAGTTCTTC
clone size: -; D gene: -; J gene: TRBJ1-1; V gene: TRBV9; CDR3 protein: CASSALHRGGTEAFF; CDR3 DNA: TGTGCCAGCAGCGCCCTTCATCGGGGGGGGACTGAAGCTTTCTTT
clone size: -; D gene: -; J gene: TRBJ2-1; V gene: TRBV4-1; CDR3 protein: CASSQASRSNEQFF; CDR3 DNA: TGCGCCAGCAGCCAAGCTTCTCGGAGCAATGAGCAGTTCTTC
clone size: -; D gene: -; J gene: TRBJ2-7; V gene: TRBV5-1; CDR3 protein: CASSGGLGPGIYEQYF; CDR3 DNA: TGCGCCAGCAGCGGTGGACTTGGCCCGGGTATATACGAGCAGTACTTC
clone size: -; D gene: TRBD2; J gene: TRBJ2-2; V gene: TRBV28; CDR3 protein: CASSPTSGRTGELFF; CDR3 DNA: TGTGCCAGCAGCCCGACTAGCGGGAGAACCGGGGAGCTGTTTTTT
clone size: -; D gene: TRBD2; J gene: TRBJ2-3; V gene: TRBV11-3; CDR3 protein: CASSLAPIKTSGRIDTQYF; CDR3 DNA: TGTGCCAGCAGCTTAGCCCCCATCAAGACTAGCGGGAGGATAGATACGCAGTATTTT
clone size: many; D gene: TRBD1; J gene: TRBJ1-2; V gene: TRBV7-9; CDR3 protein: CASSPGQGGYTF; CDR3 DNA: TGTGCCAGCAGCCCCGGACAGGGCGGCTACACCTTC
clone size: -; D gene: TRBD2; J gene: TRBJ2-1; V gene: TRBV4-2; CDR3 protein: CASSQTPGLAGGIYNEQFF; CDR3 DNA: TGTGCCAGCAGCCAAACTCCGGGACTAGCGGGGGGGATCTACAATGAGCAGTTCTTC
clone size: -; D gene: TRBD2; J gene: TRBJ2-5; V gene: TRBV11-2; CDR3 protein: CASRPLRTSGRGRRETQYF; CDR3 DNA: TGTGCCAGCAGGCCCTTGCGGACTAGCGGGAGAGGAAGGAGAGAGACCCAGTACTTC
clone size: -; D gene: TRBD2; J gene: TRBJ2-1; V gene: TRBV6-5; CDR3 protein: CASGLAGGPHNEQFF; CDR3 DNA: TGTGCCAGCGGACTAGCGGGAGGGCCACACAATGAGCAGTTCTTC
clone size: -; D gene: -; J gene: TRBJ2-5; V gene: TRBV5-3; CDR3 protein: CARSGRVPQETQYF; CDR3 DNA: TGTGCCAGAAGCGGCAGGGTCCCCCAAGAGACCCAGTACTTC
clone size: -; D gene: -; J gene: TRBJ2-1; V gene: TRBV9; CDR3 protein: CASSVALGLNSYNEQFF; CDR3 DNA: TGTGCCAGCAGCGTAGCCCTAGGACTCAACTCCTACAATGAGCAGTTCTTC
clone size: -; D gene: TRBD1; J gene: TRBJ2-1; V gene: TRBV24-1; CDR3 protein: CATSESGQGYNEQFF; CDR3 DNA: TGTGCCACCAGTGAATCGGGACAGGGGTACAATGAGCAGTTCTTC
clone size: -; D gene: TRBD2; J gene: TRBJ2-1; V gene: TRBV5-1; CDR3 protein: CASSLGLAGLEQFF; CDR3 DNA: TGCGCCAGCAGCTTGGGACTAGCGGGCCTGGAGCAGTTCTTC
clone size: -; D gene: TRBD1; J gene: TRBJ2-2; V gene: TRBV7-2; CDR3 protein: CASTDPWTGNTGELFF; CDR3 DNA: TGTGCCAGCACCGACCCGTGGACAGGGAACACCGGGGAGCTGTTTTTT
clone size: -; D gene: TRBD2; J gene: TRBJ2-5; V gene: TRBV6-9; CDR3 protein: CAIRLPTSAVQETQYF; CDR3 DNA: TGTGCCATCCGCCTACCGACTAGCGCGGTCCAAGAGACCCAGTACTTC
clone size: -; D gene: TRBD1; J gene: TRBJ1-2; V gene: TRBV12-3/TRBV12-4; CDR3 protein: CASSLAGGGYTF; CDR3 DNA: TGTGCCAGCAGTTTGGCAGGGGGTGGCTACACCTTC
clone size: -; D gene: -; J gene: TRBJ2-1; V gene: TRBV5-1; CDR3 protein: CASSYLTSRNEQFF; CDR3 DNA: TGCGCCAGCAGCTACCTGACTAGTCGGAATGAGCAGTTCTTC
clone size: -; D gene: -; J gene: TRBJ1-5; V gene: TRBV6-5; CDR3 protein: CASSYNMAGQPQHF; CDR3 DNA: TGTGCCAGCAGTTACAATATGGCGGGTCAGCCCCAGCATTTT
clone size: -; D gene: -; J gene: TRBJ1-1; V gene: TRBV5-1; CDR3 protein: CASSLAQGPEAFF; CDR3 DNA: TGCGCCAGCAGCTTGGCACAGGGTCCTGAAGCTTTCTTT
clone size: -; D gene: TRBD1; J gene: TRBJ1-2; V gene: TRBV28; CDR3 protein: CASSSLGQGRGYTF; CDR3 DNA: TGTGCCAGCAGTTCCCTCGGACAGGGTCGGGGCTACACCTTC
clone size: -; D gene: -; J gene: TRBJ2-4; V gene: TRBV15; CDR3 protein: CATSRDWRGLAKNIQYF; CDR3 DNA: TGTGCCACCAGCAGAGATTGGCGGGGATTAGCCAAAAACATTCAGTACTTC
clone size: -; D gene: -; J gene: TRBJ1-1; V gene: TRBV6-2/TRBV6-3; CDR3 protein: CASSYSRVNTEAFF; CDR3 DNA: TGTGCCAGCAGTTACAGCAGGGTGAACACTGAAGCTTTCTTT
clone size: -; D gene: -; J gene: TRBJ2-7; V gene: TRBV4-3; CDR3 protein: CASSHLRADVYEQYF; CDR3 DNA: TGCGCCAGCAGCCATCTTCGAGCGGACGTCTACGAGCAGTACTTC
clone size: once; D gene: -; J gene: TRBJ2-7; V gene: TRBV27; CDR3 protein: CASSWEQGHEQYF; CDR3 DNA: TGTGCCAGCAGTTGGGAACAGGGCCACGAGCAGTACTTC
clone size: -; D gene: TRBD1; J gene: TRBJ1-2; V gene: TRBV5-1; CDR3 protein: CASSLEDRGSYTF; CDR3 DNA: TGCGCCAGCAGCTTGGAGGACAGGGGAAGCTACACCTTC
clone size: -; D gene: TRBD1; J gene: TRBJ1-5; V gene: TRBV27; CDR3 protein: CASSPTGLVPQHF; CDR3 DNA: TGTGCCAGCAGTCCGACAGGGTTAGTTCCCCAGCATTTT
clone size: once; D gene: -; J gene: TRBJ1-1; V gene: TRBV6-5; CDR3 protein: CASRQLNTEAFF; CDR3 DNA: TGTGCCAGCCGACAGTTGAACACTGAAGCTTTCTTT
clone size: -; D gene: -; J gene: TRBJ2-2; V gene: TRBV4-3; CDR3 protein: CASSRGGTPYTGELFF; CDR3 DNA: TGCGCCAGCAGCCGGGGCGGGACTCCTTATACCGGGGAGCTGTTTTTT
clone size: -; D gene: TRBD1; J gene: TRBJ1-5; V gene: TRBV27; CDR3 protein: CASRSDRASNQPQHF; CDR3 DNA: TGTGCCAGCAGGAGCGACAGGGCGTCAAATCAGCCCCAGCATTTT
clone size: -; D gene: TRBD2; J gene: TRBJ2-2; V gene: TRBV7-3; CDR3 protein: CASSPTSGTYSGGELFF; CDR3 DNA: TGTGCCAGCAGCCCGACTAGCGGGACCTATTCAGGCGGGGAGCTGTTTTTT
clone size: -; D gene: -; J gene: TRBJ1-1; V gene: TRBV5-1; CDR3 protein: CASSPDRANTEAFF; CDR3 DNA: TGCGCCAGCAGCCCGGACAGAGCGAACACTGAAGCTTTCTTT
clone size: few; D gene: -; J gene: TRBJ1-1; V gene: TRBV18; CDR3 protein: CASSVSLGGQVSEAFF; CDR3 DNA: TGTGCCAGCTCTGTCTCGCTCGGGGGGCAGGTATCTGAAGCTTTCTTT
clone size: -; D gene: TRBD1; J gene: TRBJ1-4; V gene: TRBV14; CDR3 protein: CASSLNRGATNEKLFF; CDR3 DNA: TGTGCCAGCAGCCTAAACAGGGGGGCAACTAATGAAAAACTGTTTTTT
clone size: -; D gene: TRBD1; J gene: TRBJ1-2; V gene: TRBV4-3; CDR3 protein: CASSQGPTGDGFYGYTF; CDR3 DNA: TGCGCCAGCAGCCAGGGTCCGACAGGGGATGGGTTTTATGGCTACACCTTC
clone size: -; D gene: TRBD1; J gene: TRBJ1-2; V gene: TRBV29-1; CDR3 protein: CSALRTGIGYTF; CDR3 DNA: TGCAGCGCGTTACGGACAGGGATCGGCTACACCTTC
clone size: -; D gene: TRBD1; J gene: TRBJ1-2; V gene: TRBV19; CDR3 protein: CASREDRGSYGYTF; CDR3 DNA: TGTGCCAGTAGGGAGGACAGGGGAAGCTATGGCTACACCTTC
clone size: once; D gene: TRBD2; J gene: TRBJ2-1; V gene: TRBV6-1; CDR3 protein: CASSELAGATYNEQFF; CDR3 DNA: TGTGCCAGCAGTGAACTAGCGGGGGCCACTTACAATGAGCAGTTCTTC
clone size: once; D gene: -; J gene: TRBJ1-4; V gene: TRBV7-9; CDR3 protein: CASSFLTGPNEKLFF; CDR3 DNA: TGTGCCAGCAGCTTCCTCACAGGGCCCAATGAAAAACTGTTTTTT
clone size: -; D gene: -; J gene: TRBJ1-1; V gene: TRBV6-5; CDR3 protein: CASTITSGQAEAFF; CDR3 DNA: TGTGCCAGCACCATAACAAGTGGCCAGGCTGAAGCTTTCTTT
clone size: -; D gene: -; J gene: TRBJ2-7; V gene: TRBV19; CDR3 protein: CASSIQNEQYF; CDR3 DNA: TGTGCCAGTAGTATTCAAAACGAGCAGTACTTC
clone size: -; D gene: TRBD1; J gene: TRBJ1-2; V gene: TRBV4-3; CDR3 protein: CASSQGTGGVGDGYTF; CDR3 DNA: TGCGCCAGCAGCCAAGGGACAGGGGGCGTGGGAGATGGCTACACCTTC